One sample yielded the 10 T cell receptor beta chains listed below, sequenced in a study of cytomegalovirus exposure and HLA in healthy donors. PCR involved 60 Vbeta and 13 Jbeta primers. Some clones are missing from TCRdb's copy, which holds only in-frame ones; the method was immunoSEQ multiplex PCR. The specimen's table records around 210,000 clones. The sample taken for sequencing was PBMCs. The receptors derive from a girl aged 2-15 years in good health and CMV-seropositive.

CDR3 sequence: CASRTEGGTGLKSNQPQHF. The CDR3 region has the DNA TGTGCCAGTAGGACAGAAGGAGGGACAGGATTAAAGAGCAATCAGCCCCAGCATTTT. This chain uses TRBV19 with TRBJ1-5; TRBD1 matches 8 bases. Germline V gives CDR1 LNHDA, CDR2 SQIVND (reference sequence). The CDR3 length is 19 residues. The V gene end was trimmed by 6 bases and the J gene end by 1 base; junction bases not matched to a gene: 17.

This rearrangement joins TRBV4-1 to TRBJ2-1, with TRBD2 matching 10 bases. Germline trimming cut 1 base from V and 6 bases from J; bases unmatched to any gene: 15. There are 19 residues in the CDR3. Germline loops: CDR1 MGHRA, CDR2 YSYEKL. The CDR3 nucleotides read TGCGCCAGCAGCCAAGCCCCGGGTAGCGGGGGGCGGCTGATCAATGAGCAGTTCTTC. Its translation is CASSQAPGSGGRLINEQFF.

The chain employs TRBV9 and TRBJ2-2; D uncertain. Germline values: CDR1 SGDLS, CDR2 YYNGEE. The CDR3 loop spans 16 amino acids. The V and J ends lost 0 bases and 5 bases respectively, with 14 bases between them. The CDR3 loop reads CASSVGSQAGTGELFF. The CDR3 DNA reads TGTGCCAGCAGCGTAGGATCGCAGGCAGGTACCGGGGAGCTGTTTTTT.

This chain connects TRBV2 to TRBJ2-1; no firm D call. The length of the CDR3 is 12 residues. Germline V gives CDR1 SNHLY, CDR2 FYNNEI. Trimming cost V 9 bases and J 7 bases, with 13 bases left between them. The CDR3 is CARKRLQNEQFF. DNA of the CDR3: TGTGCCAGGAAGAGACTGCAGAATGAGCAGTTCTTC.

The chain carries TRBV28 and TRBJ2-2; 9 bases line up with TRBD2. The germline CDR1 and CDR2 sequences are MDHEN and SYDVKM. The J segment lost 2 bases and the V segment lost 7 bases, leaving 17 bases of the junction unmatched. The CDR3 sequence is 19 residues long. CDR3: CASIGEGLAGAPNTGELFF. In DNA form, the CDR3 reads TGTGCCAGCATAGGCGAGGGGTTAGCGGGAGCCCCTAACACCGGGGAGCTGTTTTTT.

The genes are TRBV9 and TRBJ2-1, with D tentatively TRBD2 (7 bases). There are 15 residues in the CDR3. Between the trimmed V and J ends, which lost 3 bases and 10 bases, there was a span of 20 bases. Germline loops: CDR1 SGDLS, CDR2 YYNGEE. CDR3 bases: TGTGCCAGCAGCGAGTGGTCGGGGGGCACAGGGGAGCAGTTCTTC. It is translated as CASSEWSGGTGEQFF.

The V gene is TRBV27, the J gene TRBJ1-1, with a possible D match to TRBD1 (5 bases). The CDR3 is 19 amino acids. V lost 1 base, J lost 4 bases, and 25 bases lay in between. Per germline, CDR1 MNHEY and CDR2 SMNVEV (reference sequence). CDR3: CASSLWDGRSPGGGTEAFF. DNA of the CDR3: TGTGCCAGCAGTTTATGGGACGGACGGAGCCCCGGCGGGGGCACTGAAGCTTTCTTT.

CDR3 region: CASSQGADTEAFF. In DNA form, the CDR3 reads TGCGCCAGCAGCCAGGGGGCGGACACTGAAGCTTTCTTT. The chain couples TRBV10-2 to TRBJ1-1, with 8 bases that match TRBD1. CDR3 length equals 13 residues. The germline V gene encodes CDR1 WSHSY and CDR2 SAAADI. The trim removed 6 bases at V and 3 bases at J, leaving 3 bases unmatched.

The chain carries TRBV5-1 and TRBJ1-1; maybe TRBD1 (5 bases). The germline V and J ends were trimmed by 1 base and 1 base, with 14 bases remaining between them. CDR1 is SGHRS and CDR2 is YFSETQ in the germline V gene. CDR3 size: 16 residues. CDR3 coding DNA: TGCGCCAGCAGCTTGTCAGGGCGGGATGGGAACACTGAAGCTTTCTTT. This translates into CASSLSGRDGNTEAFF.

The rearrangement joins TRBV11-3 to TRBJ2-5; D is ambiguous. The CDR3 length is 14 residues. The germline V and J ends were trimmed by 2 bases and 6 bases, with 13 bases remaining between them. Germline-derived CDR1 and CDR2 are SGHNT and YENEEA. DNA for the CDR3: TGTGCCAGCAGCTTAATGGGTGCGGAGAAGACCCAGTACTTC. Translated: CASSLMGAEKTQYF.